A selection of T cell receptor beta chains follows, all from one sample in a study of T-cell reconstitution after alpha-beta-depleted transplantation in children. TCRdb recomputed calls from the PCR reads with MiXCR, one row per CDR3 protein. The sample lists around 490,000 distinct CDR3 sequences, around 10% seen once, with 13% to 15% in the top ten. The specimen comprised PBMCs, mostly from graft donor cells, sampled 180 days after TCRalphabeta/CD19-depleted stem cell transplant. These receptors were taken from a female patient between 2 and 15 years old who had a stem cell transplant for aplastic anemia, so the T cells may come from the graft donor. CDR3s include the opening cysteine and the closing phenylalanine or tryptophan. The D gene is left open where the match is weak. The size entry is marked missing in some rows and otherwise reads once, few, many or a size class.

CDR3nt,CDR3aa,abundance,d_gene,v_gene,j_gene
TGTGCCAGCAGCTGGCTAGCGGGAACCTACGAGCAGTACTTC,CASSWLAGTYEQYF,few,TRBD2,TRBV7-2,TRBJ2-7
TGTGCCAGTAGGAACGCGGCTCAAGAGACCCAGTACTTC,CASRNAAQETQYF,.,.,TRBV19,TRBJ2-5
TGTGCCAGCAGCTTACCAGCAATTTTGGAGACCCAGTACTTC,CASSLPAILETQYF,.,.,TRBV7-6,TRBJ2-5
TGTGCCAGCAGCCCTGAAGGTCATACAGATACGCAGTATTTT,CASSPEGHTDTQYF,many,.,TRBV7-2,TRBJ2-3
TGTGCCAGCAGAAATACCGGACAGGGTACGAAGACCCAGTACTTC,CASRNTGQGTKTQYF,few,TRBD1,TRBV6-1,TRBJ2-5
TGTGCCAGCAGCGTCACTAGCGATCTGAACACCGGGGAGCTGTTTTTT,CASSVTSDLNTGELFF,few,TRBD2,TRBV7-9,TRBJ2-2
TGTGCCAGCAGCTATAGCAAAAGCTCCTACAATGAGCAGTTCTTC,CASSYSKSSYNEQFF,.,.,TRBV27,TRBJ2-1
TGCGCCAGCAGCTTGGGTCGGGCGAAAGAGACCCAGTACTTC,CASSLGRAKETQYF,.,.,TRBV5-1,TRBJ2-5
TGTGCCAGCCACGGGGACTCGCCTAGGGAGCATCAGCCCCAGCATTTT,CASHGDSPREHQPQHF,few,.,TRBV28,TRBJ1-5
TGTGCCAGCAGTGAAGCGTTTTCCCGGGAGCGGGGGAGGAATGAGCAGTTCTTC,CASSEAFSRERGRNEQFF,few,TRBD2,TRBV2,TRBJ2-1
TGCAGTGCTAGAGATCTTGAACTAGCGGGACCCACAGATACGCAGTATTTT,CSARDLELAGPTDTQYF,many,TRBD2,TRBV20-1,TRBJ2-3
TGTGCCAGCGCACCCGCCAAGCGGGAGTCCAATGAGCAGTTCTTC,CASAPAKRESNEQFF,few,TRBD2,TRBV7-9,TRBJ2-1
TGTGCCACCAGTGACCCCAGGGGAAGGCGAAGTCTAGGGGATGAGCTGTTTTTT,CATSDPRGRRSLGDELFF,once,.,TRBV24-1,TRBJ2-2
TGTGCCAGCAGTTACCGGACTAGCGGGAGTCCTTTTTACGAGCAGTACTTC,CASSYRTSGSPFYEQYF,.,TRBD2,TRBV6-2/TRBV6-3,TRBJ2-7
TGTGCCAGCGGCCAGGGGCAGGTGAGTGAGCAGTTCTTC,CASGQGQVSEQFF,.,.,TRBV7-2,TRBJ2-1
TGTGCCAGCAGCGTAGAGGGGTGGGCCGCAGATACGCAGTATTTT,CASSVEGWAADTQYF,few,.,TRBV9,TRBJ2-3
TGTGCCAGCAGTTATTGGACTGTCCGAAACAAAGCAGAGACCCAGTACTTC,CASSYWTVRNKAETQYF,.,.,TRBV6-2/TRBV6-3,TRBJ2-5
TGTGCCAGCAGCTTGGCGTGGTTTACCGGGGAGCTGTTTTTT,CASSLAWFTGELFF,.,.,TRBV5-4,TRBJ2-2
TGCGCCAGCAGCTTGGCGCGACAGGGCTCTGGGGCCAACGTCCTGACTTTC,CASSLARQGSGANVLTF,.,TRBD1,TRBV5-1,TRBJ2-6
TGTGCCAGCAGTTTAAGAGGGACAGGGTGGGCTGGAAACACCATATATTTT,CASSLRGTGWAGNTIYF,.,TRBD1,TRBV12-3/TRBV12-4,TRBJ1-3
TGCAGTGCTAGCGTTTGGGAACGGAACACCGGGGAGCTGTTTTTT,CSASVWERNTGELFF,.,.,TRBV20-1,TRBJ2-2
TGTGCCAGCAGTGAAGCGATTGGGGGACCAGGGGCCAACGTCCTGACTTTC,CASSEAIGGPGANVLTF,.,.,TRBV6-1,TRBJ2-6
TGTGCCAGCAGCTTAGTATTATTCGGGGGACGGAACACCGGGGAGCTGTTTTTT,CASSLVLFGGRNTGELFF,many,.,TRBV11-2,TRBJ2-2
TGTGCCAGCAGCCCATTTCGTGAGCCGCCCCAGCATTTT,CASSPFREPPQHF,few,.,TRBV7-9,TRBJ1-5
TGTGCCAGCAGGCTCCCGGGACAGGGGGCGGGGCAGTACTTC,CASRLPGQGAGQYF,.,TRBD1,TRBV28,TRBJ2-7
TGTGCCAGCAGCCCATCTGGGACAGCCTACGAGCAGTACTTC,CASSPSGTAYEQYF,many,TRBD1,TRBV3-1,TRBJ2-7
TGTGCCATCAGTTTCGGGGGGACAGGGCAGATGAACACTGAAGCTTTCTTT,CAISFGGTGQMNTEAFF,.,TRBD1,TRBV28,TRBJ1-1
TGTGCCAGCAGCGCGAGTGTGGGGTCCGGGGAGCTGTTTTTT,CASSASVGSGELFF,few,.,TRBV9,TRBJ2-2
TGCAGTGCTAGCACTAGCCTAGCCTCCTACAATGAGCAGTTCTTC,CSASTSLASYNEQFF,few,.,TRBV20-1,TRBJ2-1
TGTGCCAGCACCCAAGGCGGGACAGGGGTCTACGAGCAGTACTTC,CASTQGGTGVYEQYF,.,TRBD1,TRBV6-1,TRBJ2-7
TGCGCCAGCAGCTTCCGGGACTCGTACTCCTACGAGCAGTACTTC,CASSFRDSYSYEQYF,.,.,TRBV5-1,TRBJ2-7
TGCAGTGCTTACAGGAATGATGGCTACACCTTC,CSAYRNDGYTF,.,.,TRBV20-1,TRBJ1-2
TGCAGTGCTAGAGAGGGGCAGGATACGCAGTATTTT,CSAREGQDTQYF,.,.,TRBV20-1,TRBJ2-3
TGTGCCAGCAGTTTAACCGGGGGGGCCGTCGAGCAGTACTTC,CASSLTGGAVEQYF,few,TRBD2,TRBV6-5,TRBJ2-7
TGTGCCACCAGCTTACGACCAAACACAGATACGCAGTATTTT,CATSLRPNTDTQYF,.,.,TRBV7-3,TRBJ2-3
TGTGCCAGCTCACCACCGGGGGGTGAGGACACCGGGGAGCTGTTTTTT,CASSPPGGEDTGELFF,few,.,TRBV18,TRBJ2-2
TGCGCCAGCAGCTTGGCCTTCAACTACGACAATGAGCAGTTCTTC,CASSLAFNYDNEQFF,.,.,TRBV5-1,TRBJ2-1
TGTGCCAGCAGTTCAGGACCGGGACATATATCTACGACCCAGTACTTC,CASSSGPGHISTTQYF,many,.,TRBV7-2,TRBJ2-5
TGCGCCAGCAGCTTGGCAACAGGGTTGGATGAGCAGTTCTTC,CASSLATGLDEQFF,few,.,TRBV5-1,TRBJ2-1
TGTGCCAGCAGCCTACAGGGTCGTGGTGAAAAACTGTTTTTT,CASSLQGRGEKLFF,many,.,TRBV5-6,TRBJ1-4
TGCAGCGTTGGGTCCAACGAGCAGTACTTC,CSVGSNEQYF,once,.,TRBV29-1,TRBJ2-7